This record concerns one TCR beta chain sequence. This sample is part of a study of blood T cell repertoires in COVID-19. Turning to the study itself: Samples taken during acute and convalescent COVID-19 were collected in the United States, Italy and Spain. Nucleic acid was either cDNA or gDNA, and it came from T cells, B-cell-depleted T cells, or PBMCs.

Authors' analysis steps: Estimation of nucleated cell counts was performed using reference gene primer amplification. Clones were sequenced by immunoSEQ multiplex PCR, and TCRdb holds only the in-frame ones, with some missing. Clonal size and the V and J genes are those of that table, whereas D and trimming came from the DNA. This sample has roughly 78,000 clones, with around nine tenths found just once. V shed 2 bases, J shed 6 bases, and the junction held 2 bases outside the gene matches. CDR3 length: 13 amino acids. Germline CDR1 SGHDN, CDR2 FVKESK. This chain uses TRBV14 with TRBJ1-2; TRBD1 matches 8 bases. What was sequenced was peripheral blood. The sequence was collected from an older woman with acute or convalescent COVID-19. The CDR3 loop is CASSQRQGNGYTF. CDR3 in DNA: TGTGCCAGCAGCCAACGACAGGGGAATGGCTACACCTTC.